This TCR beta chain was retrieved from a study of shared clonotypes between healthy human individuals. Study-level points and caveats: Across subsets, estimated richness was generally greater for naive than for memory populations.

This table comes from immunoSEQ multiplex PCR, and its TCRdb copy is limited to in-frame clones, with some not included. The sample has roughly 1 million clones, under 80% seen once. CDR1 is MNHNS, CDR2 SASEGT, per germline. After removal of 2 bases from V and 3 bases from J, the junction contained 6 bases not matched to a gene. The CDR3 runs 16 residues. As concerns this clone: Its antigen remains unidentified.

The sample taken for sequencing was memory CD4+ T cells sorted from blood. Subset in this sample: CD45RA-negative fraction. The TCR sequence derives from a man younger than 35 in good health. The chain couples TRBV6-1 to TRBJ2-7, with 11 bases aligning to TRBD1. The CDR3 sequence is CASSELRTGGYYEQYF. CDR3 nucleotide sequence: TGTGCCAGCAGTGAACTTCGGACAGGGGGCTACTACGAGCAGTACTTC.